Each of the 10 T cell receptor beta chains below was sequenced from the same sample in a study of T cell responses to AZD1222 COVID-19 vaccine. The assay was immunoSEQ multiplex PCR, and TCRdb's table has in-frame clones only and misses some. The profile shows about 180,000 clones, around 88% of them singletons. The sequences come from peripheral blood, collected 28 days after the second AZD1222 dose. The receptors derive from an adult who received the AZD1222 COVID-19 vaccine.

This chain uses TRBV10-1 with TRBJ1-2; 7 positions match TRBD1. The CDR3 spans 13 residues. Per germline, CDR1 WNHNN and CDR2 SYGVQD (reference sequence). Trimming cost V 9 bases and J 5 bases; bases outside gene matches: 9. CDR3 region: CARRRGGDYGYTF. DNA for the CDR3: TGCGCCAGGAGAAGAGGGGGCGATTATGGCTACACCTTC.

The chain carries TRBV1 and TRBJ1-3; the D call of TRBD1 is as the table states it, not checked on the DNA. TRBV1 is recorded as a pseudogene. There are 16 residues in the CDR3. The CDR3 DNA is TGCACCAGCAGCCAGAATGGGACAGCGGCTGGAAACACCATATATTTT. Translating it yields CTSSQNGTAAGNTIYF.

Only a few counts were recorded for this clone. The genes are TRBV19 and TRBJ2-1, with TRBD2 identical over 10 bases. Per the germline V gene, CDR1 is LNHDA and CDR2 is SQIVND (reference sequence). This CDR3 spans 14 amino acids. The V gene end was trimmed by 6 bases and the J gene end by 7 bases; junction bases not matched to a gene: 6. CDR3 coding DNA: TGTGCCAGTAGCCGAGGACTAGCGGATAATGAGCAGTTCTTC. Residues: CASSRGLADNEQFF.

The genes are TRBV29-1 and TRBJ1-1; D is undetermined. The CDR3 runs 15 residues. Looked up from germline, CDR1 is SQVTM and CDR2 is ANQGSEA. V lost 6 bases and J lost 3, with 20 bases in between. CDR3 amino acids: CSVAHNLRVDTEAFF. Here the CDR3 DNA reads TGCAGCGTGGCCCACAACTTGAGGGTTGACACTGAAGCTTTCTTT.

The gene calls are TRBV3-1 (or the pseudogene TRBV3-2) and TRBJ2-5; D remains unclear. The CDR3 is 13 residues long. The germline V and J ends were trimmed by 2 bases and 4 bases, with 8 bases remaining between them. Germline V lookup: CDR1 LGHDT, CDR2 YNNKEL (reference sequence). CDR3 loop: CASSQPSTETQYF. CDR3 DNA sequence: TGTGCCAGCAGCCAACCCTCGACAGAGACCCAGTACTTC.

The chain carries TRBV7-9 and TRBJ2-3, with D possibly being TRBD2 (6 bases). CDR3 size: 16 residues. The germline V gene encodes CDR1 SEHNR and CDR2 FQNEAQ (reference sequence). The V gene lost 1 base and the J gene lost 0 bases, with 11 bases spanning the gap. The CDR3 loop is CASSLVLRGSTDTQYF. In nucleotides, the CDR3 is TGTGCCAGCAGCTTAGTCCTCCGGGGGAGCACAGATACGCAGTATTTT. The full variable domain, completed using reference TRBV7-9 and TRBJ2-3, is DTGVSQNPRHKITKRGQNVTFRCDPISEHNRLYWYRQTLGQGPEFLTYFQNEAQLEKSRLLSDRFSAERPKGSFSTLEIQRTEQGDSAMYLCASSLVLRGSTDTQYFGPGTRLTVL.

The chain carries TRBV28 and TRBJ2-3, with D possibly being TRBD1 (5 bases). The CDR3 runs to 15 residues. V lost 0 bases and J lost 4, with 11 bases in between. Germline values: CDR1 MDHEN, CDR2 SYDVKM. CDR3 loop: CASSLWARAADTQYF. The CDR3 coding sequence is TGTGCCAGCAGTTTATGGGCCAGGGCGGCAGATACGCAGTATTTT. Full variable domain (outside the CDR3, taken from reference TRBV28 and TRBJ2-3): DVKVTQSSRYLVKRTGEKVFLECVQDMDHENMFWYRQDPGLGLRLIYFSYDVKMKEKGDIPEGYSVSREKKERFSLILESASTNQTSMYLCASSLWARAADTQYFGPGTRLTVL.

The table lists this clone with a count of one. CDR3: CASSQEGSRAGYGYTF. The CDR3 DNA sequence: TGCGCCAGCAGCCAAGAAGGCTCGAGGGCTGGATATGGCTACACCTTC. This chain connects TRBV4-1 to TRBJ1-2; D gene uncertain. CDR3 length: 16 amino acids. V lost 0 bases, J lost 5 bases, and 16 bases lay in between. The V gene's germline CDR1 is MGHRA and CDR2 YSYEKL.

The count of this clone is one. This chain links TRBV30 with TRBJ1-3; no clear D. The length of the CDR3 is 15 residues. Per the germline V gene, CDR1 is GTSNPN and CDR2 is SVGIG (reference sequence). V was pared by 0 bases and J by 0 bases, with 9 bases between. In DNA form, the CDR3 reads TGTGCCTGGAGTGTGGGTGGGCGCTCTGGAAACACCATATATTTT. Translating gives CAWSVGGRSGNTIYF.

The rearrangement uses TRBV7-6 and TRBJ2-7; a possible D gene is TRBD2 (6 bases). V was cut by 5 bases and J by 6 bases, with 11 bases left in between. CDR1 is SGHVS, CDR2 FNYEAQ, per germline. This CDR3 contains 12 residues. The CDR3 here is CASSPAGGEQYF. CDR3 bases: TGTGCCAGCAGCCCAGCCGGGGGCGAGCAGTACTTC.